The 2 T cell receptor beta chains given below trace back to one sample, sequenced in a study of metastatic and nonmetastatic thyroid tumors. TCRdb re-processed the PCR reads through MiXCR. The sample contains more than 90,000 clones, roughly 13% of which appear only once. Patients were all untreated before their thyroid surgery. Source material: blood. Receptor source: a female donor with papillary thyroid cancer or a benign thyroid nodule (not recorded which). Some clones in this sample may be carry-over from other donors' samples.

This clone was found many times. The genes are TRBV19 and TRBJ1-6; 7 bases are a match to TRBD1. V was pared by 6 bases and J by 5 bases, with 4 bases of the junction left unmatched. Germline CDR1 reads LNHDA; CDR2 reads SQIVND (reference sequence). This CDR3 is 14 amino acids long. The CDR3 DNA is TGTGCCAGTAGCACCGGGACAGATAATTCACCCCTCCACTTT. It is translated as CASSTGTDNSPLHF.

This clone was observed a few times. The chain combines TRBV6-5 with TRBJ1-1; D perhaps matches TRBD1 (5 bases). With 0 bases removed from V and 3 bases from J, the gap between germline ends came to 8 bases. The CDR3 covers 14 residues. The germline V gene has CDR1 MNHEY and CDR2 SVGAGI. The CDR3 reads CASSYSQGDTEAFF. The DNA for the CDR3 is TGTGCCAGCAGTTACTCCCAGGGCGACACTGAAGCTTTCTTT.